This TCR beta chain was sequenced in a study of blood T cell repertoires in COVID-19. Across the study: Specimens from acute and convalescent COVID-19 originated in the United States, Italy and Spain. From T cells, B-cell-depleted T cells, or PBMCs came the material, which was cDNA or gDNA.

With 3 bases removed from V and 6 bases from J, the gap between germline ends came to 15 bases. Germline V lookup: CDR1 LGHNT, CDR2 FRNRAP. The CDR3 is made up of 15 amino acids. Cohort 3 donors were reported recovered after two negative PCRs, clearance, or symptom resolution. In the study's own analysis: Amplifying reference gene primers gave estimates of nucleated cell counts. TCRdb keeps only in-frame clones here, not all; method: immunoSEQ multiplex PCR. The V and J calls and clone size are taken from that table; D and trimming were inferred from the DNA. Of 180,000 or so clones in the sample, approximately 83% were seen once.

J is TRBJ1-5 and V is TRBV12-5; D is perhaps TRBD1 (5 bases). The source of this sequence is a woman between 55 and 75 years old who had recovered from COVID-19. What was sequenced was PBMCs or T cells enriched from blood (not recorded which). CDR3 region: CASGFRRRGRQPQHF. DNA for the CDR3: TGTGCTAGTGGTTTCCGACGGAGGGGCCGTCAGCCCCAGCATTTT.